This is a list of T cell receptor beta chains from one sample in a study of T cell responses to AZD1222 COVID-19 vaccine. The data were produced by immunoSEQ multiplex PCR, yet TCRdb's version contains in-frame clones alone and is incomplete. The table records roughly 100,000 clones, less than 85% of them present only once. The sample was peripheral blood, taken 28 days after the second AZD1222 dose. Source of these receptors: an adult who received the AZD1222 COVID-19 vaccine. The CDR3 runs from the conserved cysteine through the conserved F or W. Fields, in order: D gene, V gene, J gene, clone size, CDR3 DNA, CDR3 protein. D genes are given only for firm matches. Only part of the rows carry a size: once, few, many, or a class if the clone is expanded.

D: -; V: TRBV5-6; J: TRBJ2-6; size: -; DNA: TGTGCCAGCAGCTTATTATACAACATAGGGGCCAACGTCCTGACTTTC; CDR3: CASSLLYNIGANVLTF
D: -; V: TRBV6-5; J: TRBJ2-2; size: -; DNA: TGTGCCAGCATCCCGGGGGCCTTTAACACCGGGGAGCTGTTTTTT; CDR3: CASIPGAFNTGELFF
D: -; V: TRBV7-2; J: TRBJ2-2; size: -; DNA: TGTGCCAGCAGCTTAGGGGGTGGCGGGTTGAACACCGGGGAGCTGTTTTTT; CDR3: CASSLGGGGLNTGELFF
D: TRBD1; V: TRBV6-5; J: TRBJ1-6; size: -; DNA: TGTGCCAGCCTACAGGGGAGCCCCAATTCACCCCTCCACTTT; CDR3: CASLQGSPNSPLHF
D: -; V: TRBV11-2; J: TRBJ2-7; size: -; DNA: TGTGCCAGCAGCTCAAACTACGAGCAGTACTTC; CDR3: CASSSNYEQYF
D: TRBD1; V: TRBV13; J: TRBJ1-2; size: -; DNA: TGTGCCAGCAGTCCGGGACAGGAGAACTATGGCTACACCTTC; CDR3: CASSPGQENYGYTF
D: -; V: TRBV24-1; J: TRBJ1-1; size: -; DNA: TGTGCCACCAGTGATTATCCCAGAGAGAACACTGAAGCTTTCTTT; CDR3: CATSDYPRENTEAFF
D: -; V: TRBV7-2; J: TRBJ1-5; size: -; DNA: TGTGCCAGCAGCCCAGGGGCAAATCAGCCCCAGCATTTT; CDR3: CASSPGANQPQHF
D: -; V: TRBV5-1; J: TRBJ1-2; size: -; DNA: TGCGCCAGCAGCCCGGGGAAATTTGGCTACACCTTC; CDR3: CASSPGKFGYTF
D: -; V: TRBV6-1; J: TRBJ1-2; size: -; DNA: TGTGCCAGCAGTGAAATGGGAACCTATGGCTACACCTTC; CDR3: CASSEMGTYGYTF
D: -; V: TRBV5-1; J: TRBJ1-6; size: -; DNA: TGCGCCAGCAGGTTACGACAGGAAAGCTCCTATAATTCACCCCTCCACTTT; CDR3: CASRLRQESSYNSPLHF
D: TRBD1; V: TRBV25-1; J: TRBJ2-7; size: -; DNA: TGTGCCAGCAGCAAGACAGGGGGCAGCGAGCAGTACTTC; CDR3: CASSKTGGSEQYF
D: -; V: TRBV15; J: TRBJ1-4; size: once; DNA: TGTGCCACCAGCAGAGTGACGGAGACCAATGAAAAACTGTTTTTT; CDR3: CATSRVTETNEKLFF
D: TRBD2; V: TRBV9; J: TRBJ2-3; size: -; DNA: TGTGCCAGCAGCTTAAGACATTTAGCGGGGGGGGTCACAGATACGCAGTATTTT; CDR3: CASSLRHLAGGVTDTQYF
D: -; V: TRBV4-1; J: TRBJ1-5; size: -; DNA: TGCGCCAGCAGCCCGGAGGATGGACAGCCCCAGCATTTT; CDR3: CASSPEDGQPQHF
D: TRBD2; V: TRBV29-1; J: TRBJ2-3; size: once; DNA: TGCAGCGTTGTCGGCGGGGGGACCACAGATACGCAGTATTTT; CDR3: CSVVGGGTTDTQYF
D: -; V: TRBV5-6; J: TRBJ2-7; size: few; DNA: TGTGCCAGCAGCTTGTGGACAGCATCCGAGCAGTACTTC; CDR3: CASSLWTASEQYF
D: -; V: TRBV27; J: TRBJ2-7; size: -; DNA: TGTGCCAGCAGTTTCCAGATAAGCTCCTACGAGCAGTACTTC; CDR3: CASSFQISSYEQYF
D: TRBD1; V: TRBV6-4; J: TRBJ2-3; size: -; DNA: TGTGCCATCAGGAGGACAGGGAATACGCAGTATTTT; CDR3: CAIRRTGNTQYF
D: TRBD2; V: TRBV11-2; J: TRBJ2-1; size: -; DNA: TGTGCCAGCAGCGCTCGGACTACCGGGACTAGCGGGAGGCGGGGTGAGCAGTTCTTC; CDR3: CASSARTTGTSGRRGEQFF
D: TRBD2; V: TRBV3-1/TRBV3-2; J: TRBJ2-5; size: -; DNA: TGTGCCAGCGTCCGGGAGGGACTCGAGGAGACCCAGTACTTC; CDR3: CASVREGLEETQYF
D: -; V: TRBV24-1; J: TRBJ2-1; size: once; DNA: TGTGCCACCAGTGATTTACCCCCACTTCATAGAGAGCAGTTCTTC; CDR3: CATSDLPPLHREQFF
D: TRBD1; V: TRBV25-1; J: TRBJ1-1; size: once; DNA: TGTGCCAGCACCACAGGGGACACTGAAGCTTTCTTT; CDR3: CASTTGDTEAFF
D: TRBD1; V: TRBV12-3/TRBV12-4; J: TRBJ1-6; size: -; DNA: TGTGCCAGCACCCAGGGGGCCAATTCACCCCTCCACTTT; CDR3: CASTQGANSPLHF
D: -; V: TRBV7-6; J: TRBJ2-5; size: -; DNA: TGTGCCAGCAGCTTAGCAGCGGAGCTCCAAGAGACCCAGTACTTC; CDR3: CASSLAAELQETQYF
D: -; V: TRBV9; J: TRBJ1-3; size: -; DNA: TGTGCCAGCAGCGGGATACAGGGTCCTGGAAACACCATATATTTT; CDR3: CASSGIQGPGNTIYF
D: TRBD2; V: TRBV3-1/TRBV3-2; J: TRBJ2-1; size: once; DNA: TGTGCCAGCAGCCAAGATAGCCGGACTAGCGCTGAGCAGTTCTTC; CDR3: CASSQDSRTSAEQFF
D: -; V: TRBV19; J: TRBJ1-4; size: -; DNA: TGTGCCAGTGCCCCCGGAGGGAGACGAGAAAAACTGTTTTTT; CDR3: CASAPGGRREKLFF
D: -; V: TRBV24-1; J: TRBJ2-1; size: -; DNA: TGTGCCACCAGTGATGGAGCAGGGGGGGTTAGCGATGAGCAGTTCTTC; CDR3: CATSDGAGGVSDEQFF
D: -; V: TRBV2; J: TRBJ2-3; size: -; DNA: TGTGCCAGTCTTGCCACTTATACGCTTGGAGATACGCAGTATTTT; CDR3: CASLATYTLGDTQYF
D: -; V: TRBV5-4; J: TRBJ2-5; size: -; DNA: TGTGCCAGCAGCTTGGCCGGTGGCAGGGTAGGCCAAGAGACCCAGTACTTC; CDR3: CASSLAGGRVGQETQYF
D: TRBD1; V: TRBV10-3; J: TRBJ2-3; size: once; DNA: TGTGCCATCAGCCGGGACAGGGAGGCTGGAGATACGCAGTATTTT; CDR3: CAISRDREAGDTQYF
D: -; V: TRBV29-1; J: TRBJ1-1; size: -; DNA: TGCAGCGTTGATGATTTCGAGGGGTTCACTGAAGCTTTCTTT; CDR3: CSVDDFEGFTEAFF
D: TRBD1; V: TRBV7-9; J: TRBJ1-1; size: once; DNA: TGTGCCAGCAGCGAAACGACAGGGGAACTCCCTGAAGCTTTCTTT; CDR3: CASSETTGELPEAFF
D: -; V: TRBV6-5; J: TRBJ1-2; size: -; DNA: TGTGCCAGCAGTCCCGAAGGGCCTCACACCTTC; CDR3: CASSPEGPHTF
D: -; V: TRBV7-9; J: TRBJ1-2; size: once; DNA: TGTGCCAGCAGCTTAGGGGGGGCGTATGGCTACACCTTC; CDR3: CASSLGGAYGYTF
D: TRBD2; V: TRBV3-1/TRBV3-2; J: TRBJ2-3; size: -; DNA: TGTGCCAGCAGCCAAGGTCGGACTAGCGGATACCCAGATACGCAGTATTTT; CDR3: CASSQGRTSGYPDTQYF
D: TRBD1; V: TRBV5-1; J: TRBJ1-6; size: -; DNA: TGCGCCAGCAGCCTACAGGGGGCTGGGAATTCACCCCTCCACTTT; CDR3: CASSLQGAGNSPLHF
D: TRBD2; V: TRBV19; J: TRBJ2-3; size: -; DNA: TGTGCCAGTAGTACCCGGACTAGCGGGAGGATAGATACGCAGTATTTT; CDR3: CASSTRTSGRIDTQYF
D: -; V: TRBV3-1/TRBV3-2; J: TRBJ1-1; size: -; DNA: TGTGCCAGCAGCCAAGGGTCAGCCGACTTGAACACTGAAGCTTTCTTT; CDR3: CASSQGSADLNTEAFF
D: -; V: TRBV3-1/TRBV3-2; J: TRBJ1-1; size: -; DNA: TGTGCCAGCAGCTTCCCACGGAACACTGAAGCTTTCTTT; CDR3: CASSFPRNTEAFF
D: -; V: TRBV4-1; J: TRBJ2-7; size: -; DNA: TGCGCCAGCAGCCAAGGGCAGCGACAGCGGACCTACGAGCAGTACTTC; CDR3: CASSQGQRQRTYEQYF